These 14 T cell receptor beta chains came from one sample sequenced in a study of shared clonotypes between healthy human individuals. Repertoires were generated with immunoSEQ multiplex PCR, while TCRdb's copy carries only in-frame clones and drops some. The table lists roughly 500,000 clones, approximately 80% of them singletons. The sample comprised PBMCs. The receptors here all came from a woman in her forties in good health. Some clones in this sample may be carry-over from other donors' samples.

The genes are TRBV11-1 and TRBJ2-5; 8 nucleotides align to TRBD1. The CDR3 is 17 residues long. Trimming took 4 bases from V and 2 from J; bases not matched to a gene: 12. Germline V gene data show CDR1 as SGHAT and CDR2 as FQDESV (reference sequence). CDR3 nucleotide sequence: TGTGCCAGCAGCTCCCGTTTTGGGACAGGACTTCAAGAGACCCAGTACTTC. As protein: CASSSRFGTGLQETQYF.

The gene calls are TRBV7-2 and TRBJ2-3, with D perhaps matching TRBD1 (6 bases). Per germline, CDR1 SGHTA and CDR2 FQGNSA. The V and J ends lost 5 bases and 0 bases respectively, with 9 bases between them. The CDR3 consists of 14 residues. CDR3 in amino acids: CASSQQGSTDTQYF. CDR3 DNA: TGTGCCAGCAGCCAACAGGGCAGCACAGATACGCAGTATTTT.

The chain has TRBV10-1 and TRBJ1-3, with a tentative D call TRBD1 (6 bases). Per the germline V gene, CDR1 is WNHNN and CDR2 is SYGVQD (reference sequence). This CDR3 is 14 amino acids long. The V and J ends lost 3 bases and 3 bases respectively, with 9 bases between them. The CDR3 loop is CASSEPGVGNTIYF. In DNA form, the CDR3 reads TGCGCCAGCAGTGAACCAGGGGTTGGAAACACCATATATTTT.

J is TRBJ2-7 and V is TRBV7-8; 11 bases line up with TRBD2. CDR1 is SGHVS, CDR2 FQNEAQ, per germline. V was clipped by 5 bases and J by 5 bases; unmatched bases: 11. The CDR3 runs to 16 residues. The CDR3 DNA reads as TGTGCCAGCAGCCCACTAGCGGGAGTTGTTAAGGACGAGCAGTACTTC. Amino acids: CASSPLAGVVKDEQYF.

This clone was seen a single time. The chain joins TRBV19 to TRBJ2-7, with no clear D. Between the trimmed V and J ends, which lost 1 base and 6 bases, there was a span of 13 bases. The CDR3 is made up of 14 amino acids. Looked up from germline, CDR1 is LNHDA and CDR2 is SQIVND (reference sequence). The CDR3 sequence is CASSIGAASGEQYF. The DNA of the CDR3 is TGTGCCAGTAGTATAGGGGCGGCCTCGGGCGAGCAGTACTTC.

The chain has TRBV7-2 and TRBJ1-1, with D uncertain. Germline-derived CDR1 and CDR2 are SGHTA and FQGNSA. Trimming cost V 1 base and J 0 bases, with 21 bases left between them. The CDR3 loop spans 19 amino acids. This CDR3 reads CASSLGSAGLISMNTEAFF. The CDR3 region has the DNA TGTGCCAGCAGCTTAGGCTCGGCGGGTCTAATATCCATGAACACTGAAGCTTTCTTT.

The chain links TRBV6-6 to TRBJ2-2, with D perhaps assigned TRBD1 or TRBD2 (5 bases each). Between the trimmed V and J ends, which lost 0 bases and 4 bases, there was a span of 12 bases. This CDR3 comprises 16 residues. The germline V gene has CDR1 MNHNY and CDR2 SVGAGI (reference sequence). The CDR3 sequence is CASSYSERDVTGELFF. For the CDR3, the DNA is TGTGCCAGCAGTTACTCGGAAAGGGACGTCACCGGGGAGCTGTTTTTT.

The V and J genes are TRBV18 and TRBJ1-1; TRBD1 aligns across 7 bases. This CDR3 spans 15 amino acids. Germline CDR1 and CDR2: KGHSH and LQKENI. With V trimmed by 3 bases and J by 5 bases, 9 bases remained unmatched. CDR3 nucleotides: TGTGCCAGCTCACCGGAGGGGGCCGGGGGTACTGAAGCTTTCTTT. Translated: CASSPEGAGGTEAFF.

The chain is built from TRBV11-2 and TRBJ2-1; 8 bases are a match to TRBD2. Looked up from germline, CDR1 is SGHAT and CDR2 is FQNNGV. V was clipped by 6 bases and J by 8 bases; unmatched bases: 12. The CDR3 extends over 15 amino acids. For the CDR3, the DNA is TGTGCCAGCAGGGTGGCGTTAGCGGGAAGCTATGAGCAGTTCTTC. Its protein is CASRVALAGSYEQFF.

The chain recombines TRBV28 with TRBJ1-4; TRBD1 matches at 7 bases. Germline V CDR1 and CDR2: MDHEN, SYDVKM. The CDR3 contains 13 residues. V lost 4 bases to trimming and J lost 10 bases; unmatched junction nucleotides: 6. The CDR3 loop reads CASSSAAGGKLFF. CDR3 bases: TGTGCCAGCAGTTCGGCCGCAGGGGGAAAACTGTTTTTT.

J is TRBJ1-2 and V is TRBV28; D remains unclear. V lost 7 bases and J 4 bases, leaving 7 bases between the germline ends. CDR3 length: 11 residues. From germline, CDR1 is MDHEN and CDR2 SYDVKM. CDR3 DNA sequence: TGTGCCAGCAAAATAGGCTATGGCTACACCTTC. Its translation is CASKIGYGYTF.

As regards this clone: The same CDR3 arises from other DNA sequences in this sample as well. V and J are TRBV30 and TRBJ2-3; D is uncertain. V was shortened by 2 bases and J by 4 bases, with 10 bases between the two germline ends. The CDR3 is 13 residues long. Germline V lookup: CDR1 GTSNPN, CDR2 SVGIG (reference sequence). The CDR3 sequence is CAWSLFEADTQYF. CDR3 DNA: TGTGCCTGGAGTCTCTTCGAGGCAGATACGCAGTATTTT.

This clone has at least ten counts. V usage is TRBV5-4 and J usage is TRBJ2-5; 7 bases fit TRBD2. The junction had 11 bases not matched to a gene; V was cut back by 4 bases and J by 5 bases. Germline V gives CDR1 SGHNT, CDR2 YYREEE (reference sequence). The CDR3 is 15 amino acids. The CDR3 DNA reads TGTGCCAGCAGCCTCGGGGGGAGTAAGGGGGAGACCCAGTACTTC. Translated, it gives CASSLGGSKGETQYF.

The genes are TRBV28 and TRBJ1-6; no clear D. The germline V and J ends were trimmed by 8 bases and 7 bases, with 12 bases remaining between them. The CDR3 sequence is 13 residues long. Germline V CDR1 and CDR2: MDHEN, SYDVKM. The chain's CDR3 is CASYRTTNSPLHF. For the CDR3, the DNA is TGTGCCAGCTATCGGACTACAAATTCACCCCTCCACTTT.